This TCR beta chain emerged from a study of shared clonotypes between healthy human individuals. The CDR3 runs to 13 residues. V lost 0 bases to trimming and J lost 15 bases, with 15 bases between them. Germline V gene sequence: CDR1 MGHRA, CDR2 YSYEKL. Sequencing was performed with immunoSEQ multiplex PCR; in TCRdb, only in-frame clones are kept and a portion is missing. The sample carries about 2.4 million clones, approximately 93% recorded once. The rearrangement links TRBV4-1 to TRBJ2-1, with D hard to call. Material for sequencing was naive CD4+ T cells from PBMCs. The subset was: CD45RA+ positively selected. The origin of this receptor is a man between 18 and 29 years old in good health. Some clones in this sample may be carry-over from other donors' samples. The CDR3 region is CASSQEHTRDPFF. CDR3 nucleotides: TGCGCCAGCAGCCAAGAGCACACCCGAGACCCGTTCTTC.